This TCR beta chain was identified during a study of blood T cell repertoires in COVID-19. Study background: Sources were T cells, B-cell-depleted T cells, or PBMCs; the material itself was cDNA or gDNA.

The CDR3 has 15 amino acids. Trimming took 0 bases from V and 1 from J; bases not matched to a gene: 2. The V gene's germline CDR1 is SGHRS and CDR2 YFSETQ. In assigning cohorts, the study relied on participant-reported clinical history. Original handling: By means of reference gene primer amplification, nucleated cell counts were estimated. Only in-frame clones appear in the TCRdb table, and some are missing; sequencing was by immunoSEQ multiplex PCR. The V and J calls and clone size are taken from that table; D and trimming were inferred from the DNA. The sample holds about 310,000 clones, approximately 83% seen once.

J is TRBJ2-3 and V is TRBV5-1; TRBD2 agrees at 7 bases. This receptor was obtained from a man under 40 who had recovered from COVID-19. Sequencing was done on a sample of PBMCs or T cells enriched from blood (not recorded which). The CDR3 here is CASSLAGRGTDTQYF. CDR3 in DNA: TGCGCCAGCAGCTTGGCAGGGAGGGGCACAGATACGCAGTATTTT.